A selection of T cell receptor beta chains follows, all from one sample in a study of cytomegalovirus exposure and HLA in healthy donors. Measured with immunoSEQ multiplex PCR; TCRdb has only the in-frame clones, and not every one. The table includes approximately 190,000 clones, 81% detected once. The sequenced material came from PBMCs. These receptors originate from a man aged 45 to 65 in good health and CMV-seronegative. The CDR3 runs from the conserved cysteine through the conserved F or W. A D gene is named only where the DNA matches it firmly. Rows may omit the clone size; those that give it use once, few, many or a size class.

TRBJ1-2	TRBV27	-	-	TGTGCCAGCAGTTCTACCGTTGGGCGGGGGCCGGCAGTTGAAAATGGCTACACCTTC	CASSSTVGRGPAVENGYTF
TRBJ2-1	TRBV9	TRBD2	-	TGTGCCAGCAGTGGGGGGGGGTTTTCGGGGAATGAGCAGTTCTTC	CASSGGGFSGNEQFF
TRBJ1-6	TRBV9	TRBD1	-	TGTGCCAGCAGCCCGGACAGGGGCAATTCACCCCTCCACTTT	CASSPDRGNSPLHF
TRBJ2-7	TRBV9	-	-	TGTGCCAGCAGCGTCAGACAGGTAAGCGAGCAGTACTTC	CASSVRQVSEQYF
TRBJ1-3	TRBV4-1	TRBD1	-	TGCGCCAGCAGCCAGAGAGGACAGGGATTAGGAAACACCATATATTTT	CASSQRGQGLGNTIYF
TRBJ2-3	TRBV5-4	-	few	TGTGCCAGCTCGCGGGGGACAGGCGGGACTAGCACAGATACGCAGTATTTT	CASSRGTGGTSTDTQYF
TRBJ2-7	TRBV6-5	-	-	TGTGCCAGCACCCTTGGTGGAGGGGGCGGTTACGAGCAGTACTTC	CASTLGGGGGYEQYF
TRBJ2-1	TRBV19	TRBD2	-	TGTGCCAGTAGGGACTTAACGGGGGGTTACAATGAGCAGTTCTTC	CASRDLTGGYNEQFF
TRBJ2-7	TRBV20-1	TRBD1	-	TGCAGTGCACCTACAGGGGTCGAGCAGTACTTC	CSAPTGVEQYF
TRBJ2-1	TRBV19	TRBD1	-	TGTGCCACCCAAACCACCGGGACAGGGTCCTACAATGAGCAGTTCTTC	CATQTTGTGSYNEQFF
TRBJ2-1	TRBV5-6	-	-	TGTGCCAGCAGCCCTGTGGGGGGGCTCAGCTCCTACAATGAGCAGTTCTTC	CASSPVGGLSSYNEQFF
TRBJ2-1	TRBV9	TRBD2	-	TGTGCCAGCAGCCCCGGGGCGGCTAGCGGGGGTATCAATGAGCAGTTCTTC	CASSPGAASGGINEQFF
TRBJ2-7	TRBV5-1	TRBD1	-	TGCGCCAGCAGCTTGGCGGTCGGGACAGGGGGATCCTACGAGCAGTACTTC	CASSLAVGTGGSYEQYF
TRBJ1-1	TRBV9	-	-	TGTGCCAGCAGCGTAGGGGGGGGGCTAGACACTGAAGCTTTCTTT	CASSVGGGLDTEAFF
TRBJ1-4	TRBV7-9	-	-	TGTTCCAGCAGCTCCGCGGCAACTAATGAAAAACTGTTTTTT	CSSSSAATNEKLFF
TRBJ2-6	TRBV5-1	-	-	TGCGCCAGCCGCGGAGGGGCCAACGTCCTGACTTTC	CASRGGANVLTF
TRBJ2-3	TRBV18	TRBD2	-	TGTGCCAGCTCGGAGGGACTAGCGGAAACAGATACGCAGTATTTT	CASSEGLAETDTQYF
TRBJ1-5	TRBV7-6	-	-	TGTGCCAGCAGCTTAAGGCGGTGGCAGCCCCAGCATTTT	CASSLRRWQPQHF